The rows below give T cell receptor beta chains drawn from one sample of a study of blood T cell repertoires in COVID-19. This table comes from immunoSEQ multiplex PCR, and its TCRdb copy is limited to in-frame clones, with some not included. The sample has 200,000 or so clones, 65% to 85% seen once. The sequenced sample consisted of peripheral blood. These TCRs come from a woman aged 30 to 39 with acute or convalescent COVID-19. The CDR3 runs from the conserved cysteine through the conserved F or W. D genes are given only for firm matches. Where a row states a size, it is once, few, many or the class of an expanded clone; other rows omit it.

NA	TRBV23-1	NA	15	TRBJ1-3	CASSPRGGYGNTIYF	TGCGCCAGCAGCCCCCGGGGGGGTTATGGAAACACCATATATTTT
NA	TRBV15	TRBD2	18	TRBJ2-2	CATSRDPTSGRNTGELFF	TGTGCCACCAGCAGAGATCCGACTAGCGGGAGGAACACCGGGGAGCTGTTTTTT
NA	TRBV7-9	TRBD1	12	TRBJ1-2	CASRTGVDGYTF	TGTGCCAGCAGAACAGGGGTCGATGGCTACACCTTC
NA	TRBV13	TRBD2	16	TRBJ2-5	CASSLRLAGDQETQYF	TGTGCCAGCAGCTTAAGGCTAGCGGGGGACCAAGAGACCCAGTACTTC
once	TRBV5-6	TRBD1	17	TRBJ1-6	CASSLYGTASYNSPLHF	TGTGCCAGCAGCTTGTACGGGACAGCCTCCTATAATTCACCCCTCCACTTT
NA	TRBV7-3	NA	14	TRBJ1-6	CASSLEIANSPLHF	TGTGCCAGCAGCTTAGAAATTGCGAATTCACCCCTCCACTTT
NA	TRBV7-2	NA	14	TRBJ1-1	CASSWGRGNTEAFF	TGTGCCAGCAGCTGGGGGAGGGGGAACACTGAAGCTTTCTTT
few	TRBV3-1/TRBV3-2	NA	18	TRBJ1-6	CASSQEGRASSYNSPLHF	TGTGCCAGCAGCCAAGAAGGCAGGGCGAGCTCCTATAATTCACCCCTCCACTTT
NA	TRBV6-1	NA	16	TRBJ1-5	CASSALSGGADQPQHF	TGTGCCAGCAGTGCACTGTCCGGGGGGGCGGATCAGCCCCAGCATTTT
NA	TRBV12-3/TRBV12-4	NA	13	TRBJ1-1	CASSLSPRTEAFF	TGTGCCAGCAGTTTATCTCCCAGGACTGAAGCTTTCTTT
NA	TRBV7-2	TRBD1	12	TRBJ2-3	CASSPDRGTQYF	TGTGCCAGCAGCCCCGACAGGGGCACGCAGTATTTT
NA	TRBV20-1	NA	10	TRBJ2-3	CSASLDTQYF	TGCAGTGCTAGTCTAGATACGCAGTATTTT
few	TRBV27	NA	15	TRBJ1-5	CASSSTGFGNQPQHF	TGTGCCAGCAGTTCCACCGGTTTTGGCAATCAGCCCCAGCATTTT
NA	TRBV7-2	NA	14	TRBJ1-2	CASSPQGGRYGYTF	TGTGCCAGCAGCCCCCAAGGGGGACGCTATGGCTACACCTTC
NA	TRBV7-2	NA	15	TRBJ1-1	CASSLGQAMNTEAFF	TGTGCCAGCAGCTTAGGCCAAGCTATGAACACTGAAGCTTTCTTT
NA	TRBV5-1	TRBD2	16	TRBJ2-2	CASSLGVAGATGELFF	TGCGCCAGCAGCTTAGGGGTGGCGGGAGCCACCGGGGAGCTGTTTTTT
few	TRBV4-2	TRBD2	18	TRBJ2-1	CASSQGLAGGHSYNEQFF	TGTGCCAGCAGCCAAGGACTAGCGGGGGGGCATTCCTACAATGAGCAGTTCTTC
NA	TRBV7-8	TRBD1	13	TRBJ1-2	CASSVSGTVGYTF	TGTGCCAGCAGCGTCTCCGGGACAGTGGGCTACACCTTC
few	TRBV3-1/TRBV3-2	NA	17	TRBJ1-6	CASSQDLRGEGNSPLHF	TGTGCCAGCAGCCAAGATCTAAGAGGGGAGGGGAATTCACCCCTCCACTTT
NA	TRBV28	TRBD1	18	TRBJ1-5	CASTEPGQGAFGNQPQHF	TGTGCCAGTACCGAGCCCGGACAGGGGGCGTTTGGCAATCAGCCCCAGCATTTT
NA	TRBV5-1	NA	14	TRBJ1-4	CASSVGTSWEKLFF	TGCGCCAGCAGCGTCGGGACTTCTTGGGAAAAACTGTTTTTT
NA	TRBV29-1	NA	13	TRBJ2-5	CSVLGQRQETQYF	TGCAGCGTCCTCGGACAGAGACAAGAGACCCAGTACTTC
NA	TRBV7-2	TRBD1	14	TRBJ1-2	CASSSGGRGYGYTF	TGTGCCAGCAGCTCAGGGGGCAGGGGCTATGGCTACACCTTC
NA	TRBV11-2	NA	15	TRBJ2-1	CASSRGGISYNEQFF	TGTGCCAGCAGCCGTGGAGGGATCTCCTACAATGAGCAGTTCTTC
NA	TRBV7-2	NA	14	TRBJ2-2	CASSAQQATGELFF	TGTGCCAGCAGCGCACAACAGGCCACCGGGGAGCTGTTTTTT